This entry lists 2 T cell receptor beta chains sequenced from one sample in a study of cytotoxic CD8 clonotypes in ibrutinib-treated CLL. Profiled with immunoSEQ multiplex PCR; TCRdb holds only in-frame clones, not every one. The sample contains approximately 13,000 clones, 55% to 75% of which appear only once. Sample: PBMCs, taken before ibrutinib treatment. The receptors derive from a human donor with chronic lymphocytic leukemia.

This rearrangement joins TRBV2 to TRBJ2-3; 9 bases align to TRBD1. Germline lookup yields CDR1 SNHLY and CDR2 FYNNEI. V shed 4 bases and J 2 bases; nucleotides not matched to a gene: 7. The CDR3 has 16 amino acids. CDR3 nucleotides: TGTGCCAGCAGTGGGGAGGGGACAGGGAACACAGATACGCAGTATTTT. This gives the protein CASSGEGTGNTDTQYF. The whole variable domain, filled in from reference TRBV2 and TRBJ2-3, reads EPEVTQTPSHQVTQMGQEVILRCVPISNHLYFYWYRQILGQKVEFLVSFYNNEISEKSEIFDDQFSVERPDGSNFTLKIRSTKLEDSAMYFCASSGEGTGNTDTQYFGPGTRLTVL.

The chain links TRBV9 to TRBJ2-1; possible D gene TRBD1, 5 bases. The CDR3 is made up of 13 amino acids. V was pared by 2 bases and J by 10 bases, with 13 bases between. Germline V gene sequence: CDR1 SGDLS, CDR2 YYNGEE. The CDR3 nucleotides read TGTGCCAGCAGCGTGGATGGCCCAGGGGAGCAGTTCTTC. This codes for CASSVDGPGEQFF.